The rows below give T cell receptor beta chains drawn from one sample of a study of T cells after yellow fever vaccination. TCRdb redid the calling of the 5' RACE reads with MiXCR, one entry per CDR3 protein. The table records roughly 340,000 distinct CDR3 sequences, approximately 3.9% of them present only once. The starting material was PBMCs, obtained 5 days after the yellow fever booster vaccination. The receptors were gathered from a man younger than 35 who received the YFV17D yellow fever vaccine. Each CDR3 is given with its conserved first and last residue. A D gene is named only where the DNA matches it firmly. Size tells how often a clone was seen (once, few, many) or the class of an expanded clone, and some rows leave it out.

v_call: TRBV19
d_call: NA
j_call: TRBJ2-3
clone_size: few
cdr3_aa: CASSIDRGRRTDTQYF
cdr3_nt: TGTGCCAGTAGTATAGACCGGGGGCGGCGGACAGATACGCAGTATTTT

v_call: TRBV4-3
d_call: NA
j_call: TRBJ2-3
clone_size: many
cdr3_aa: CASSQGTHSSGDTQYF
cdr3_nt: TGCGCCAGCAGCCAAGGGACGCACAGTTCTGGGGATACGCAGTATTTT

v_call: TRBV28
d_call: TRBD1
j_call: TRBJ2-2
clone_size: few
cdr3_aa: CASSLWAGQGPGELFF
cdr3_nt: TGTGCCAGCAGTTTATGGGCGGGACAGGGGCCCGGGGAGCTGTTTTTT

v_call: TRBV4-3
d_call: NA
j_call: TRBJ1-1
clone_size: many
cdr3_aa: CASSQDRGLDTEAFF
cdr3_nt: TGCGCCAGCAGCCAAGACCGGGGGCTCGACACTGAAGCTTTCTTT

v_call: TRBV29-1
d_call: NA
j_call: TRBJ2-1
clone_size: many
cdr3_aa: CSVWGATGNEQFF
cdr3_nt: TGCAGCGTCTGGGGCGCGACGGGGAATGAGCAGTTCTTC

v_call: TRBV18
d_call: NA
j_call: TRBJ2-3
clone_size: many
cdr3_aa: CASSPTGATDTQYF
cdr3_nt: TGTGCCAGCTCACCCACCGGGGCCACAGATACGCAGTATTTT

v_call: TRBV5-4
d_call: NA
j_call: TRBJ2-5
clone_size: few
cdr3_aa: CASRKDNQETQYF
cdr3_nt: TGTGCCAGCAGAAAGGACAACCAAGAGACCCAGTACTTC

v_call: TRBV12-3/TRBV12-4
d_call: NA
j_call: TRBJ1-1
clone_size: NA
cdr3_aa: CASSLSERLNTEAFF
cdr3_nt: TGTGCCAGCAGTTTATCGGAACGACTCAACACTGAAGCTTTCTTT

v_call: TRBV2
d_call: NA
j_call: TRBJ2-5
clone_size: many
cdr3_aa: CASSEARETQYF
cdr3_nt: TGTGCCAGCAGTGAAGCCAGAGAGACCCAGTACTTC

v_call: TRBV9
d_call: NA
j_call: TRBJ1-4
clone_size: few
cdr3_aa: CASSVGGATNEKLFF
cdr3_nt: TGTGCCAGCAGCGTAGGCGGTGCAACTAATGAAAAACTGTTTTTT

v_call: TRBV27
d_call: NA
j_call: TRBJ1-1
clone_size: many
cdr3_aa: CASSSEMNTEAFF
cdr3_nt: TGTGCCAGCAGTTCGGAGATGAACACTGAAGCTTTCTTT

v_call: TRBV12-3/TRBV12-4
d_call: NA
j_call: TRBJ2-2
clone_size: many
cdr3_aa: CASSSYNGRELFF
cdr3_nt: TGTGCCAGCAGTTCGTACAACGGGAGGGAGCTGTTTTTT

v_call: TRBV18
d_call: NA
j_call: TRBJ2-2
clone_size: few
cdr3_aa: CASSQGKGANTGELFF
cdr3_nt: TGTGCCAGCTCGCAGGGAAAGGGGGCGAACACCGGGGAGCTGTTTTTT

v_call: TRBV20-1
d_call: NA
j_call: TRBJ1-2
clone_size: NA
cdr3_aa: CSARAAMKEGYGYSF
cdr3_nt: TGCAGTGCTAGAGCGGCCATGAAGGAGGGCTATGGCTACAGCTTC

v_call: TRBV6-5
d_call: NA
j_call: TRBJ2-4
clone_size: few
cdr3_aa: CASSYPVDGKNIQYF
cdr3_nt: TGTGCCAGCAGTTACCCCGTGGACGGAAAAAACATTCAGTACTTC

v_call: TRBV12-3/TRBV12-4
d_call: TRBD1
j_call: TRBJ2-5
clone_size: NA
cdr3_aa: CASSDGTGRIGETQYF
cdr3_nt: TGTGCCAGCAGTGACGGGACAGGGAGAATTGGGGAGACCCAGTACTTC

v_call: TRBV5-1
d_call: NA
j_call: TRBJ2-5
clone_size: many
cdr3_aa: CASSLTGMQETQYF
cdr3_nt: TGCGCCAGCAGCTTGACAGGGATGCAAGAGACCCAGTACTTC

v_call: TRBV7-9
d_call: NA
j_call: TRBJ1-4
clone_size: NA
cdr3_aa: CASSLGDTSTNEKLFF
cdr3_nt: TGTGCCAGCAGCTTAGGCGACACCTCAACTAATGAAAAACTGTTTTTT

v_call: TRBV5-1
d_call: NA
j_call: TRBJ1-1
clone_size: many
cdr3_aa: CASSRGQNTEAFF
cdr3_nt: TGCGCCAGCAGCAGGGGACAGAACACTGAAGCTTTCTTT

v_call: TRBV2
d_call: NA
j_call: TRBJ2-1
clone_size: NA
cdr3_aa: CARTVLNEQFF
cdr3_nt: TGTGCCAGGACAGTTTTGAATGAGCAGTTCTTC

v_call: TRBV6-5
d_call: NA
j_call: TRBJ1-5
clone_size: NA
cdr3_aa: CASSYSLPGADSNQPQHF
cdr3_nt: TGTGCCAGCAGTTACTCGCTCCCGGGGGCAGATAGCAATCAGCCCCAGCATTTT

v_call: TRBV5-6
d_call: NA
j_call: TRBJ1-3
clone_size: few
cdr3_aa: CASSPPLSGSANTIYF
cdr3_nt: TGTGCCAGCAGCCCACCCCTAAGTGGGTCCGCAAACACCATATATTTT

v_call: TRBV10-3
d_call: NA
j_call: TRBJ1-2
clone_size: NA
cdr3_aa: CAISDPPGAKDGYTF
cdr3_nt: TGTGCCATCAGTGACCCCCCAGGGGCTAAAGATGGCTACACCTTC

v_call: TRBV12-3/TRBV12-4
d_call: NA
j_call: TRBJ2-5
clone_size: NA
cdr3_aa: CASRSGGRAETQYF
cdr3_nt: TGTGCCAGCAGGTCGGGCGGCAGGGCGGAGACCCAGTACTTC

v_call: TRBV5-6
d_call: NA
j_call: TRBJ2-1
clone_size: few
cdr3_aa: CASSVTGFSYNEQFF
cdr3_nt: TGTGCCAGCAGCGTTACAGGGTTCTCCTACAATGAGCAGTTCTTC

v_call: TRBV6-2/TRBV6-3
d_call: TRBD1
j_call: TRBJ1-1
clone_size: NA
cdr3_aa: CASRDRGGSTEAFF
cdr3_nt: TGTGCCAGCAGGGACAGGGGGGGGAGCACTGAAGCTTTCTTT

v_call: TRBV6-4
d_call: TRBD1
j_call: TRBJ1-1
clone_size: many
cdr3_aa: CASRARGDTEAFF
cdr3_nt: TGTGCCAGCAGGGCCAGGGGGGACACTGAAGCTTTCTTT

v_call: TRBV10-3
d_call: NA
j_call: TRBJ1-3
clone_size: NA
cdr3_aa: CAISESKFRDAGNTIYF
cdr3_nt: TGTGCCATCAGTGAGTCGAAATTTAGGGACGCTGGAAACACCATATATTTT

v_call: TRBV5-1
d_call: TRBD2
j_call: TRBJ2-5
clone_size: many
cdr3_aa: CASSLDLAGGLETQYF
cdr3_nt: TGCGCCAGCAGCTTGGACCTAGCGGGGGGGCTGGAGACCCAGTACTTC

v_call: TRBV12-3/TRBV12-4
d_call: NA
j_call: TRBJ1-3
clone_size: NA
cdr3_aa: CASSFGTASGNTIYF
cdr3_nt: TGTGCCAGCAGTTTCGGGACGGCCTCTGGAAACACCATATATTTT

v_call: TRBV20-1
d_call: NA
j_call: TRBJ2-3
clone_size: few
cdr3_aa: CSARVERRDTQYF
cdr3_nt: TGCAGTGCTAGAGTCGAGCGGAGAGATACGCAGTATTTT

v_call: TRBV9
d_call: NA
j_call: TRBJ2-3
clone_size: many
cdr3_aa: CASSVGEGVATQYF
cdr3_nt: TGTGCCAGCAGCGTAGGAGAAGGGGTAGCTACGCAGTATTTT

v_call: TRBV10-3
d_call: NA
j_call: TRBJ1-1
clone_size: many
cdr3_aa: CAIRLQVGSGGTEAFF
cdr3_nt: TGTGCCATCAGGCTACAGGTAGGAAGTGGTGGCACTGAAGCTTTCTTT

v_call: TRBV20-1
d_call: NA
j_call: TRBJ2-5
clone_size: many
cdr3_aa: CSARDGGFQETQYF
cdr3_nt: TGCAGTGCTAGAGACGGGGGCTTCCAAGAGACCCAGTACTTC

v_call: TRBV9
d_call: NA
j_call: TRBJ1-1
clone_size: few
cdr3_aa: CASSPGHRDTEAFF
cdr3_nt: TGTGCCAGCAGCCCGGGACACAGAGATACTGAAGCTTTCTTT

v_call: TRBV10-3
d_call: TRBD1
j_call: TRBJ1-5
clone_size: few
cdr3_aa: CAIRAGQGQPQHF
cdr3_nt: TGTGCCATCAGGGCGGGACAGGGGCAGCCCCAGCATTTT

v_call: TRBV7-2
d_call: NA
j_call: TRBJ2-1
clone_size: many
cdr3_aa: CASIYLDGGEQFF
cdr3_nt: TGTGCCAGCATCTACCTTGACGGGGGTGAGCAGTTCTTC

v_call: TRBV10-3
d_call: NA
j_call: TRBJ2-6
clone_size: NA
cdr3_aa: CAILRGSGANVLTF
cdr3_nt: TGTGCCATCCTAAGGGGATCTGGGGCCAACGTCCTGACTTTC

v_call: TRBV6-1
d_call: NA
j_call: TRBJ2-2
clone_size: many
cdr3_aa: CASSVGSGELFF
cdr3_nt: TGTGCCAGCAGTGTAGGGTCCGGGGAGCTGTTTTTT

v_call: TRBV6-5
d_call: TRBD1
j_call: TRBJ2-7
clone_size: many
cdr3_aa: CAARDRAYEQYF
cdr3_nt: TGTGCCGCCCGGGACAGGGCTTACGAGCAGTACTTC

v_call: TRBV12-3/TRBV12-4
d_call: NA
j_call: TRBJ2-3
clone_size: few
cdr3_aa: CASSLRRGRADTQYF
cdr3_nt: TGTGCCAGCAGTTTAAGAAGGGGAAGGGCAGATACGCAGTATTTT

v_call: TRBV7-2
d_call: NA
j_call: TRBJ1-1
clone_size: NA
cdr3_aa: CASSPTVGDPKAFF
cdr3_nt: TGTGCCAGCAGCCCCACCGTGGGGGATCCTAAAGCTTTCTTT

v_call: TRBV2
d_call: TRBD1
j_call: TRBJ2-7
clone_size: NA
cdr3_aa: CASSVGQGGDEQYF
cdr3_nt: TGTGCCAGCAGCGTTGGACAGGGCGGCGACGAGCAGTACTTC

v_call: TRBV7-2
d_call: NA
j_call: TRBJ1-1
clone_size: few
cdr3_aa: CASSLVGISNTEAFF
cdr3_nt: TGTGCCAGCAGCTTAGTGGGGATTTCGAACACTGAAGCTTTCTTT

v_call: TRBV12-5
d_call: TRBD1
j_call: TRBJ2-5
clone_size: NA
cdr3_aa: CASGVGTGAPEETQYF
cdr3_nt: TGTGCTAGTGGCGTGGGGACAGGGGCTCCGGAAGAGACCCAGTACTTC

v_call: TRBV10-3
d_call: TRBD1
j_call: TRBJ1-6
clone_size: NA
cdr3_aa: CAISAETGVNSPLHF
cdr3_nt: TGTGCCATCAGTGCCGAGACAGGGGTTAATTCACCCCTCCACTTT

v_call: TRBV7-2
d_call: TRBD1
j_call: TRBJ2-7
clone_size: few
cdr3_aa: CASSLATTGAYEQYF
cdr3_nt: TGTGCCAGCAGCTTAGCTACGACAGGGGCCTACGAGCAGTACTTC

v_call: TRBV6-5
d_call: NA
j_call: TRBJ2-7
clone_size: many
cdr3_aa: CASSYSEGTYEQYF
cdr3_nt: TGTGCCAGCAGTTACTCCGAAGGGACCTACGAGCAGTACTTC

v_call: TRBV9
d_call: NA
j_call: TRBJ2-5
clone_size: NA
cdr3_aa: CASSVVEGRRETQYF
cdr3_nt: TGTGCCAGCAGCGTGGTGGAGGGACGGCGGGAGACCCAGTACTTC

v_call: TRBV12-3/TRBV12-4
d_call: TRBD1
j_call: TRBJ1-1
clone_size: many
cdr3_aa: CASRPGQGWDTEAFF
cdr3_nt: TGTGCCAGCAGACCCGGACAGGGCTGGGACACTGAAGCTTTCTTT

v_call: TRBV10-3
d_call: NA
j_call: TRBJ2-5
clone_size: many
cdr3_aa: CAIGPGRTQETQYF
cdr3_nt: TGTGCCATCGGGCCGGGACGGACTCAAGAGACCCAGTACTTC

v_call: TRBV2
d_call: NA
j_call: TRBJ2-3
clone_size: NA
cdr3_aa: CASSRRGPFTDTQYF
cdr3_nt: TGTGCCAGCTCCCGTCGGGGGCCCTTCACAGATACGCAGTATTTT